The sequence of this T cell receptor (beta chain) was determined in a study of blood T cell repertoires in COVID-19. Self-reported history from a screening survey and questionnaire set each donor's cohort. Symptom resolution, clearance, or two negative PCRs marked donors in Cohort 3 as recovered. In germline, CDR1 is SGHTA, CDR2 FQGNSA. CDR3 length equals 14 residues. Trimming stripped 5 bases from V and 5 bases from J, with 15 bases between. Original processing notes: How many nucleated cells were present was estimated from reference gene primer amplification. Repertoires were generated with immunoSEQ multiplex PCR, while TCRdb's copy carries only in-frame clones and drops some. Clonal size and the V and J genes are those of that table, whereas D and trimming came from the DNA. The sample gives 180,000 or so clones, 83% of which show up once; approximately 4.4% is in the top ten.

The V and J genes are TRBV7-2 and TRBJ1-2; D not resolved. Sequencing was done on a sample of PBMCs or T cells enriched from blood (not recorded which). The TCR sequence derives from a woman in her 50s who had recovered from COVID-19. The CDR3 coding sequence is TGTGCCAGCAGCCCCGGGGAGGGCGGGTATGGCTACACCTTC. This codes for CASSPGEGGYGYTF. The whole variable domain, remainder taken from reference TRBV7-2 and TRBJ1-2, is GAGVSQSPSNKVTEKGKDVELRCDPISGHTALYWYRQSLGQGLEFLIYFQGNSAPDKSGLPSDRFSAERTGGSVSTLTIQRTQQEDSAVYLCASSPGEGGYGYTFGSGTRLTVV.